These T cell receptor beta chains were read from a single sample in a study of T cell responses to AZD1222 COVID-19 vaccine. Clones were sequenced by immunoSEQ multiplex PCR, and TCRdb holds only the in-frame ones, with some missing. Of 97,000 or so clones detected, more than 85% appear once; the ten largest clones hold 8% to 8.5%. This specimen was peripheral blood, taken 28 days after the second AZD1222 dose. All receptors come from an adult who received the AZD1222 COVID-19 vaccine. CDR3s include the opening cysteine and the closing phenylalanine or tryptophan. D genes are given only for firm matches. The listing skips clone size in some rows; elsewhere it reads once, few, many or a size class.

D gene: NA; clone size: NA; V gene: TRBV10-3; CDR3 length: 16; J gene: TRBJ2-6; CDR3 protein: CAISESRASGANVLTF; CDR3 DNA: TGTGCCATCAGTGAGTCGCGTGCATCTGGGGCCAACGTCCTGACTTTC
D gene: TRBD1; clone size: NA; V gene: TRBV19; CDR3 length: 15; J gene: TRBJ1-1; CDR3 protein: CASSRVGQASTEAFF; CDR3 DNA: TGTGCCAGTAGTAGAGTAGGACAGGCTTCTACTGAAGCTTTCTTT
D gene: TRBD2; clone size: NA; V gene: TRBV27; CDR3 length: 21; J gene: TRBJ2-3; CDR3 protein: CASSLSMSLLAGGPGTDTQYF; CDR3 DNA: TGTGCCAGCAGTTTATCGATGAGTTTGCTAGCGGGAGGGCCGGGCACAGATACGCAGTATTTT
D gene: TRBD2; clone size: once; V gene: TRBV15; CDR3 length: 12; J gene: TRBJ2-1; CDR3 protein: CATSPGEGTPFF; CDR3 DNA: TGTGCCACCAGCCCTGGGGAGGGAACCCCGTTCTTC
D gene: TRBD1; clone size: NA; V gene: TRBV28; CDR3 length: 15; J gene: TRBJ1-6; CDR3 protein: CASSPPGQGFSPLHF; CDR3 DNA: TGTGCCAGCAGCCCCCCGGGACAGGGTTTTTCACCCCTCCACTTT
D gene: NA; clone size: NA; V gene: TRBV9; CDR3 length: 18; J gene: TRBJ1-1; CDR3 protein: CASSPTGGSAVEDTEAFF; CDR3 DNA: TGTGCCAGCAGCCCTACGGGGGGCTCAGCAGTTGAGGACACTGAAGCTTTCTTT
D gene: NA; clone size: NA; V gene: TRBV25-1; CDR3 length: 14; J gene: TRBJ2-1; CDR3 protein: CASRTSGSYNEQFF; CDR3 DNA: TGTGCCAGCAGGACCTCGGGGTCCTACAATGAGCAGTTCTTC
D gene: NA; clone size: NA; V gene: TRBV4-3; CDR3 length: 16; J gene: TRBJ1-2; CDR3 protein: CASSQDYGLTSYGYTF; CDR3 DNA: TGCGCCAGCAGCCAAGATTACGGCCTAACCTCCTATGGCTACACCTTC
D gene: NA; clone size: NA; V gene: TRBV9; CDR3 length: 13; J gene: TRBJ1-4; CDR3 protein: CASSRSTNEKLFF; CDR3 DNA: TGTGCCAGCAGTAGAAGCACTAATGAAAAACTGTTTTTT
D gene: TRBD2; clone size: NA; V gene: TRBV19; CDR3 length: 16; J gene: TRBJ2-2; CDR3 protein: CASRASGTSGTGELFF; CDR3 DNA: TGTGCCAGTAGAGCTAGCGGGACAAGCGGCACCGGGGAGCTGTTTTTT
D gene: NA; clone size: NA; V gene: TRBV5-1; CDR3 length: 13; J gene: TRBJ2-3; CDR3 protein: CASSLEGTDTQYF; CDR3 DNA: TGCGCCAGCAGCTTGGAAGGCACAGATACGCAGTATTTT
D gene: TRBD1; clone size: once; V gene: TRBV6-2/TRBV6-3; CDR3 length: 14; J gene: TRBJ2-1; CDR3 protein: CASSKGQGYNEQFF; CDR3 DNA: TGTGCCAGCAGTAAGGGACAGGGGTACAATGAGCAGTTCTTC
D gene: NA; clone size: NA; V gene: TRBV18; CDR3 length: 14; J gene: TRBJ1-4; CDR3 protein: CASSTTALLGKLFF; CDR3 DNA: TGTGCCAGCTCGACGACAGCTTTGCTCGGAAAACTGTTTTTT
D gene: NA; clone size: NA; V gene: TRBV28; CDR3 length: 13; J gene: TRBJ1-1; CDR3 protein: CAARDTLNTEAFF; CDR3 DNA: TGTGCCGCAAGGGACACCTTGAACACTGAAGCTTTCTTT
D gene: NA; clone size: NA; V gene: TRBV5-6; CDR3 length: 12; J gene: TRBJ2-1; CDR3 protein: CASRGLVNEQFF; CDR3 DNA: TGTGCCAGCCGGGGACTGGTCAATGAGCAGTTCTTC
D gene: NA; clone size: NA; V gene: TRBV19; CDR3 length: 16; J gene: TRBJ1-1; CDR3 protein: CASSIVRAPRGTEAFF; CDR3 DNA: TGTGCCAGTAGTATAGTACGGGCCCCCAGGGGCACTGAAGCTTTCTTT
D gene: NA; clone size: NA; V gene: TRBV21-1; CDR3 length: 19; J gene: TRBJ2-1; CDR3 protein: CASSERYGPRLNGYNEQFF; CDR3 DNA: TGTGCCAGCAGCGAGCGTTATGGTCCGCGCCTAAATGGCTACAATGAGCAGTTCTTC
D gene: TRBD2; clone size: once; V gene: TRBV28; CDR3 length: 20; J gene: TRBJ2-7; CDR3 protein: CASSFSFIDESGGKSYEQYF; CDR3 DNA: TGTGCCAGCAGTTTCTCTTTTATCGACGAATCGGGGGGTAAATCCTACGAGCAGTACTTC
D gene: TRBD2; clone size: NA; V gene: TRBV28; CDR3 length: 18; J gene: TRBJ2-1; CDR3 protein: CASSPRLAGVTNYNEQFF; CDR3 DNA: TGTGCCAGCAGCCCAAGACTAGCGGGGGTAACCAACTACAATGAGCAGTTCTTC
D gene: TRBD2; clone size: NA; V gene: TRBV9; CDR3 length: 13; J gene: TRBJ2-1; CDR3 protein: CASSAGRANEQFF; CDR3 DNA: TGTGCCAGCAGCGCCGGGAGGGCCAATGAGCAGTTCTTC
D gene: NA; clone size: NA; V gene: TRBV4-2; CDR3 length: 17; J gene: TRBJ2-4; CDR3 protein: CASSQDLEGLAKNIQYF; CDR3 DNA: TGTGCCAGCAGCCAAGATCTGGAGGGATTAGCCAAAAACATTCAGTACTTC
D gene: TRBD1; clone size: few; V gene: TRBV18; CDR3 length: 16; J gene: TRBJ1-5; CDR3 protein: CASSPDRGQGNQPQHF; CDR3 DNA: TGTGCCAGCTCACCGGACAGGGGGCAAGGCAATCAGCCCCAGCATTTT
D gene: NA; clone size: NA; V gene: TRBV7-3; CDR3 length: 14; J gene: TRBJ2-3; CDR3 protein: CASSPTPGADTQYF; CDR3 DNA: TGTGCCAGCAGTCCCACCCCTGGGGCAGATACGCAGTATTTT
D gene: TRBD2; clone size: NA; V gene: TRBV9; CDR3 length: 15; J gene: TRBJ2-3; CDR3 protein: CASSVASGGTDTQYF; CDR3 DNA: TGTGCCAGCAGCGTAGCTAGCGGGGGCACAGATACGCAGTATTTT
D gene: NA; clone size: NA; V gene: TRBV12-3/TRBV12-4; CDR3 length: 13; J gene: TRBJ1-6; CDR3 protein: CASSLQEDSPLHF; CDR3 DNA: TGTGCCAGCAGTTTGCAGGAGGATTCACCCCTCCACTTT
D gene: NA; clone size: NA; V gene: TRBV28; CDR3 length: 14; J gene: TRBJ1-2; CDR3 protein: CASSLPHRESGYTF; CDR3 DNA: TGTGCCAGCAGTCTCCCCCACAGGGAAAGTGGCTACACCTTC
D gene: NA; clone size: NA; V gene: TRBV7-9; CDR3 length: 14; J gene: TRBJ1-2; CDR3 protein: CASSLGRELGVYTF; CDR3 DNA: TGTGCCAGCAGCTTAGGCCGCGAGCTTGGTGTCTACACCTTC
D gene: TRBD2; clone size: NA; V gene: TRBV27; CDR3 length: 15; J gene: TRBJ2-1; CDR3 protein: CASSSGTSDPDEQFF; CDR3 DNA: TGTGCCAGCAGTTCCGGGACTAGCGACCCCGATGAGCAGTTCTTC
D gene: NA; clone size: once; V gene: TRBV4-3; CDR3 length: 17; J gene: TRBJ2-7; CDR3 protein: CASSQDLAHPKVHEQYF; CDR3 DNA: TGCGCCAGCAGCCAAGATCTTGCCCACCCGAAGGTCCACGAGCAGTACTTC
D gene: NA; clone size: NA; V gene: TRBV19; CDR3 length: 18; J gene: TRBJ2-7; CDR3 protein: CASSVQGALAGSSYEQYF; CDR3 DNA: TGTGCCAGTAGCGTACAGGGGGCCTTAGCGGGGAGCTCCTACGAGCAGTACTTC
D gene: NA; clone size: NA; V gene: TRBV27; CDR3 length: 13; J gene: TRBJ1-1; CDR3 protein: CASSLQGETEAFF; CDR3 DNA: TGTGCCAGCAGTTTACAGGGAGAGACTGAAGCTTTCTTT
D gene: TRBD1; clone size: once; V gene: TRBV28; CDR3 length: 16; J gene: TRBJ1-2; CDR3 protein: CASSLLGTGGKWGYTF; CDR3 DNA: TGTGCCAGCAGTTTACTCGGGACAGGGGGCAAGTGGGGCTACACCTTC
D gene: NA; clone size: NA; V gene: TRBV28; CDR3 length: 13; J gene: TRBJ2-7; CDR3 protein: CASRVQPYYEQYF; CDR3 DNA: TGTGCCAGCAGAGTACAGCCCTACTACGAGCAGTACTTC
D gene: NA; clone size: NA; V gene: TRBV27; CDR3 length: 15; J gene: TRBJ2-3; CDR3 protein: CASYFRADRTDTQYF; CDR3 DNA: TGTGCCAGCTACTTCCGGGCCGACCGCACAGATACGCAGTATTTT
D gene: NA; clone size: NA; V gene: TRBV5-1; CDR3 length: 15; J gene: TRBJ1-5; CDR3 protein: CASSPHKGSNQPQHF; CDR3 DNA: TGCGCCAGCAGCCCCCATAAAGGGAGCAATCAGCCCCAGCATTTT
D gene: TRBD2; clone size: NA; V gene: TRBV19; CDR3 length: 15; J gene: TRBJ2-1; CDR3 protein: CASSIGLAGVTEQFF; CDR3 DNA: TGTGCCAGTAGTATAGGCCTAGCGGGAGTTACTGAGCAGTTCTTC
D gene: NA; clone size: NA; V gene: TRBV19; CDR3 length: 17; J gene: TRBJ2-6; CDR3 protein: CASRTPGRDSGANVLTF; CDR3 DNA: TGTGCCAGTAGGACACCGGGGAGAGACTCTGGGGCCAACGTCCTGACTTTC
D gene: TRBD2; clone size: NA; V gene: TRBV3-1/TRBV3-2; CDR3 length: 18; J gene: TRBJ2-5; CDR3 protein: CASSPLWGASGSRETQYF; CDR3 DNA: TGTGCCAGCAGCCCCCTATGGGGGGCTAGCGGGAGCCGGGAGACCCAGTACTTC
D gene: NA; clone size: NA; V gene: TRBV15; CDR3 length: 16; J gene: TRBJ2-3; CDR3 protein: CATSRARQRTADTQYF; CDR3 DNA: TGTGCCACCAGCAGAGCCAGACAGAGAACAGCAGATACGCAGTATTTT
D gene: NA; clone size: NA; V gene: TRBV5-6; CDR3 length: 13; J gene: TRBJ1-5; CDR3 protein: CASSPPSGQPQHF; CDR3 DNA: TGTGCCAGCAGCCCACCTTCGGGGCAGCCCCAGCATTTT
D gene: NA; clone size: once; V gene: TRBV19; CDR3 length: 13; J gene: TRBJ2-1; CDR3 protein: CASSSGRNNEQFF; CDR3 DNA: TGTGCCAGTAGTTCGGGCAGAAACAATGAGCAGTTCTTC
D gene: NA; clone size: NA; V gene: TRBV7-2; CDR3 length: 17; J gene: TRBJ2-5; CDR3 protein: CASSLIGSGYKQETQYF; CDR3 DNA: TGTGCCAGCAGCTTAATCGGGAGCGGGTACAAACAAGAGACCCAGTACTTC
D gene: TRBD2; clone size: NA; V gene: TRBV10-1; CDR3 length: 11; J gene: TRBJ2-1; CDR3 protein: CASRIAGGGFF; CDR3 DNA: TGCGCCAGCAGGATAGCGGGAGGGGGGTTCTTC
D gene: NA; clone size: few; V gene: TRBV19; CDR3 length: 14; J gene: TRBJ1-1; CDR3 protein: CASSMYRENTEAFF; CDR3 DNA: TGTGCCAGTAGTATGTACAGGGAGAACACTGAAGCTTTCTTT
D gene: TRBD2; clone size: NA; V gene: TRBV9; CDR3 length: 18; J gene: TRBJ2-2; CDR3 protein: CASSGEGTSGWITGELFF; CDR3 DNA: TGTGCCAGCAGCGGCGAGGGGACTAGCGGATGGATCACCGGGGAGCTGTTTTTT
D gene: NA; clone size: NA; V gene: TRBV18; CDR3 length: 12; J gene: TRBJ2-1; CDR3 protein: CASSPNELEQFF; CDR3 DNA: TGTGCCAGCTCACCAAACGAGCTTGAGCAGTTCTTC
D gene: NA; clone size: NA; V gene: TRBV19; CDR3 length: 12; J gene: TRBJ2-2; CDR3 protein: CASSNGRGELFF; CDR3 DNA: TGTGCCAGTAGTAACGGTAGGGGGGAGCTGTTTTTT
D gene: TRBD2; clone size: NA; V gene: TRBV7-3; CDR3 length: 16; J gene: TRBJ2-1; CDR3 protein: CASSFSASGTRNEQFF; CDR3 DNA: TGTGCCAGCAGCTTTTCGGCTAGCGGGACGAGGAATGAGCAGTTCTTC